These 2 T cell receptor beta chains were sequenced from one sample in a study of blood T cell repertoires in COVID-19. Data came from immunoSEQ multiplex PCR; TCRdb stores just in-frame clones and leaves some out. The data hold more than 200,000 clones, with 88% observed a single time. Sequenced material: peripheral blood. The receptors derive from a woman aged 55-70 years with acute or convalescent COVID-19.

The rearrangement joins TRBV7-9 to TRBJ2-5; TRBD1 might be the D (5 bases). Germline CDR1 is SEHNR and CDR2 is FQNEAQ (reference sequence). The CDR3 runs to 14 residues. V was cut by 0 bases and J by 1 base, with 6 bases left in between. This CDR3 reads CASSLATVQETQYF. The CDR3 DNA follows: TGTGCCAGCAGCTTAGCGACAGTCCAAGAGACCCAGTACTTC.

The chain recombines TRBV3-1 (or the pseudogene TRBV3-2) with TRBJ1-3, with 8 positions matching TRBD1. The germline CDR1 and CDR2 sequences are LGHDT and YNNKEL (reference sequence). The V segment lost 4 bases and the J segment 0 bases; nucleotides outside the gene matches: 11. CDR3 size: 18 residues. CDR3 nucleotides: TGTGCCAGCAGCCTGCACGGACAGGGAGGTCCCTCTGGAAACACCATATATTTT. It yields the protein CASSLHGQGGPSGNTIYF.